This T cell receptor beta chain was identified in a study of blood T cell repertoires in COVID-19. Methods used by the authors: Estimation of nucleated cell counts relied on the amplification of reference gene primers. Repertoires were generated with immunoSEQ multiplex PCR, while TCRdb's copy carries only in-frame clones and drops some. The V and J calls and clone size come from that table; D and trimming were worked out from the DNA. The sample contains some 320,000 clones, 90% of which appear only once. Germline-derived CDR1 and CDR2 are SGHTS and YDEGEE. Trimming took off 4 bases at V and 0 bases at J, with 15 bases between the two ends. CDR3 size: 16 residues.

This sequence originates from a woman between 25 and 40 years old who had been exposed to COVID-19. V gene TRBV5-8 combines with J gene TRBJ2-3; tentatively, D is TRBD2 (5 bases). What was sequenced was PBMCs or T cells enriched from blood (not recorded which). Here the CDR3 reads CASSRAGPGSTDTQYF. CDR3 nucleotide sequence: TGTGCCAGCAGCCGGGCGGGCCCGGGGAGCACAGATACGCAGTATTTT.